Presented here are 6 T cell receptor beta chains from one specimen sequenced in a study of CD8 T cells in Susac syndrome. Random hexamers were used to reverse transcribe an amount of 0.5 to 1 ug RNA. Each CDR3 protein gets one entry after TCRdb re-called the immunoSEQ multiplex PCR reads with MiXCR. Among about 120,000 distinct CDR3 sequences listed, about nine tenths were seen once. Sample: CD8+ T cells from PBMCs. These receptors all stem from a human donor in good health.

The chain employs TRBV18 and TRBJ2-7; unclear D gene. V lost 3 bases and J lost 2, with 11 bases in between. Germline V gene sequence: CDR1 KGHSH, CDR2 LQKENI. The CDR3 totals 14 residues. The CDR3 DNA follows: TGTGCCAGCTCACCCGAAGGCCCTCCCTACGAGCAGTACTTC. It is translated as CASSPEGPPYEQYF.

The CDR3 region is CASSLGVQGKVYGYTF. CDR3 coding DNA: TGTGCCAGCAGCTTAGGGGTACAGGGAAAGGTCTATGGCTACACCTTC. The rearrangement joins TRBV7-9 to TRBJ1-2; a weak D match, TRBD1 (6 bases). Germline loops: CDR1 SEHNR, CDR2 FQNEAQ (reference sequence). The CDR3 has 16 amino acids. V was clipped by 1 base and J by 4 bases, with 16 bases between them. The full variable domain, completed using reference TRBV7-9 and TRBJ1-2, is DTGVSQNPRHKITKRGQNVTFRCDPISEHNRLYWYRQTLGQGPEFLTYFQNEAQLEKSRLLSDRFSAERPKGSFSTLEIQRTEQGDSAMYLCASSLGVQGKVYGYTFGSGTRLTVV.

The chain recombines TRBV29-1 with TRBJ2-7; the match to TRBD2 covers 14 bases. V shed 5 bases, J shed 7 bases, and the junction held 10 bases outside the gene matches. This CDR3 has 15 amino acids. Germline lookup yields CDR1 SQVTM and CDR2 ANQGSEA. CDR3 in amino acids: CSVLSWTSGRWEQYF. The CDR3 DNA reads TGCAGCGTTTTAAGTTGGACTAGCGGGAGGTGGGAGCAGTACTTC.

The chain uses TRBV3-1 and TRBJ1-1; D is perhaps TRBD1 (5 bases). Germline V lookup: CDR1 LGHDT, CDR2 YNNKEL (reference sequence). The CDR3 is 14 amino acids. With 2 bases removed from V and 6 bases from J, the gap between germline ends came to 13 bases. The CDR3 reads CASSQRGQGSEAFF. The CDR3 coding sequence is TGTGCCAGCAGCCAAAGAGGGCAGGGTTCTGAAGCTTTCTTT.

The V and J genes are TRBV29-1 and TRBJ2-5, with D perhaps TRBD1 or TRBD2 (6 bases each). Trimming pared 7 bases from V and 5 bases from J, leaving 17 bases between. The germline V gene has CDR1 SQVTM and CDR2 ANQGSEA. The CDR3 extends over 13 amino acids. The CDR3 DNA sequence: TGCAGCGGCGGGGACACAGGGAGGGAGACCCAGTACTTC. Amino acid sequence: CSGGDTGRETQYF. Looking up the rest from reference TRBV29-1 and TRBJ2-5 gives the full variable domain: SAVISQKPSRDICQRGTSLTIQCQVDSQVTMMFWYRQQPGQSLTLIATANQGSEATYESGFVIDKFPISRPNLTFSTLTVSNMSPEDSSIYLCSGGDTGRETQYFGPGTRLLVL.

The CDR3 protein is CASSRAGTGVNEQYF. CDR3 in DNA: TGTGCCAGCAGCCGGGCCGGGACAGGGGTCAACGAGCAGTACTTC. The rearrangement links TRBV4-2 to TRBJ2-7, with 10 bases fitting TRBD1. The V gene's germline CDR1 is LGHNA and CDR2 YNFKEQ. V lost 4 bases and J lost 5; bases outside the gene matches: 8. The CDR3 totals 15 residues.